This TCR beta chain appears in the sequencing data of a study of metastatic and nonmetastatic thyroid tumors. Study context: The authors compared repertoires across blood and tumor or nodule tissue from malignant and benign thyroid patients. Findings and caveats of the study: The study reportedly found significantly higher TCR beta diversity in malignant thyroid tumors than benign nodules, in blood and tumor.

In the original analysis: A papillary thyroid cancer distant-metastasis classifier was built from CDR3 differences across clinicopathological groups. TCRdb reprocessed the PCR reads via MiXCR. TCRdb, not the original authors, processed these V and J calls. The table shows about 17,000 clones, with around 28% occurring only once. The CDR3 has 16 residues. In this sample, this clone turned up a few times. Its antigen remains unknown. The junction differs from germline at one of its ends, possibly a read error. Thyroid surgery took place with no prior treatment in any patient. The chain employs TRBV12-3 or TRBV12-4 and TRBJ2-5; D is tentatively TRBD1 or TRBD2 (6 bases each). This receptor was obtained from a female donor with papillary thyroid cancer or a benign thyroid nodule (not recorded which). Some clones in this sample may be carry-over from other donors' samples. The specimen sequenced was tumor tissue. CDR3 nucleotide sequence: TGTGCCAACAGTTTAGGGGGTCGGGGACTCGAAGAGAACCATTACTTC. It is translated as CANSLGGRGLEENHYF.